These 20 T cell receptor beta chains share one sample of origin, sequenced in a study of vaccination effects on CD4 cells after COVID-19. Antigens for these TCRs are unknown. Before any sequencing was done, the ViraFEST assay used viral peptide pools to expand antigen-specific CD4+ T cells. It was after approximately 11 days of culture that CD4+ T cells were isolated. The cohort was immunized with two doses of either the BNT162b2 or mRNA-1273 vaccine. Data came from immunoSEQ multiplex PCR; TCRdb stores just in-frame clones and leaves some out. The top ten clones hold around 1.1% of a sample with around 81,000 clones, around four fifths of them seen once. This material consisted of CD4+ T cells from PBMCs cultured with HCoV-OC43 spike peptides, taken after COVID-19 vaccination. The subset was: HCoV-OC43 spike overlapping peptide pool stimulation. Receptors originate from a human donor who received a COVID-19 vaccine.

J is TRBJ2-3 and V is TRBV3-1 (or the pseudogene TRBV3-2); 15 bases are shared with TRBD2. The CDR3 runs to 20 residues. The ends lost 3 bases at V and 0 bases at J; junction bases unmatched: 10. Germline loops: CDR1 LGHDT, CDR2 YNNKEL (reference sequence). CDR3 in DNA: TGTGCCAGCAGCCACTATAGGACTAGCGGGGGGGCCTCGAGCACAGATACGCAGTATTTT. This sequence encodes CASSHYRTSGGASSTDTQYF.

The rearrangement uses TRBV7-2 and TRBJ2-4; maybe TRBD2 (5 bases). Germline loops: CDR1 SGHTA, CDR2 FQGNSA. The CDR3 runs to 15 residues. Trimming stripped 3 bases from V and 7 bases from J, with 16 bases between. The CDR3 here is CASSFNPGVMNIQYF. The CDR3 DNA follows: TGTGCCAGCAGCTTTAACCCCGGGGTGATGAACATTCAGTACTTC.

CDR3 in amino acids: CASSSGGANTEAFF. The DNA for the CDR3 is TGTGCCAGCAGTTCCGGGGGGGCGAACACTGAAGCTTTCTTT. The chain is built from TRBV28 and TRBJ1-1; D may be TRBD1 (6 bases). V lost 4 bases, J lost 1 base, and 10 bases lay in between. The V gene's germline CDR1 is MDHEN and CDR2 SYDVKM. The length of the CDR3 is 14 residues.

The rearrangement links TRBV5-6 to TRBJ1-1, with TRBD1 as a possible D gene (6 bases). The CDR3 runs to 15 residues. V shed 4 bases and J shed 2 bases, with 15 bases lying between them. Germline V CDR1 and CDR2: SGHDT, YYEEEE. The CDR3 DNA sequence: TGTGCCAGCAGCACCTTACAGGGAGGTAACACTGAAGCTTTCTTT. Its protein is CASSTLQGGNTEAFF.

The V and J genes are TRBV6-1 and TRBJ1-5; no definite D call. Trimming pared 3 bases from V and 2 bases from J, leaving 8 bases between. CDR1 MNHNS and CDR2 SASEGT come from the germline V gene. CDR3 length: 14 amino acids. The DNA of the CDR3 is TGTGCCAGCAGTGATCTAGCAGGCAATCAGCCCCAGCATTTT. Translation gives CASSDLAGNQPQHF.

This chain connects TRBV5-1 to TRBJ1-2; 8 bases align to TRBD1. V trimming: 1 base; J trimming: 7 bases; junction bases outside the gene matches: 6. The CDR3 contains 14 residues. Per germline, CDR1 SGHRS and CDR2 YFSETQ. As DNA, the CDR3 is TGCGCCAGCAGCTTGAGCCAGGGGGCCGGTGGCTACACCTTC. Encoded protein: CASSLSQGAGGYTF.

The rearrangement links TRBV18 to TRBJ1-4; D is unresolved. The CDR3 contains 15 residues. The germline V and J ends were trimmed by 4 bases and 3 bases, with 12 bases remaining between them. From germline, CDR1 is KGHSH and CDR2 LQKENI. CDR3 DNA sequence: TGTGCCAGCTCACGCGTAGACGGGTCTAATGAAAAACTGTTTTTT. This translates into CASSRVDGSNEKLFF.

The CDR3 DNA reads as TGTGCCAGCTCACCTACAGGGGTTTGGTACAATGAGCAGTTCTTC. This encodes CASSPTGVWYNEQFF. This chain joins TRBV18 and TRBJ2-1; 7 bases line up with TRBD1. V gave up 3 bases and J gave up 4 bases; unmatched junction bases: 6. Germline V gene sequence: CDR1 KGHSH, CDR2 LQKENI. This CDR3 is 15 amino acids long. Looking up the rest from reference TRBV18 and TRBJ2-1 gives the full variable domain: NAGVMQNPRHLVRRRGQEARLRCSPMKGHSHVYWYRQLPEEGLKFMVYLQKENIIDESGMPKERFSAEFPKEGPSILRIQQVVRGDSAAYFCASSPTGVWYNEQFFGPGTRLTVL.

The sample holds a few counts of this clone. V usage is TRBV6-5 and J usage is TRBJ2-1; 7 bases are a match to TRBD1. Germline V gene sequence: CDR1 MNHEY, CDR2 SVGAGI. The CDR3 has 14 residues. After removal of 6 bases from V and 7 bases from J, the junction contained 9 bases not matched to a gene. The CDR3 reads CASRQTGPPNEQFF. CDR3 DNA sequence: TGTGCCAGCAGGCAGACAGGGCCGCCTAATGAGCAGTTCTTC.

The chain uses TRBV30 and TRBJ2-2, with 8 bases aligning to TRBD1. From germline, CDR1 is GTSNPN and CDR2 SVGIG (reference sequence). This CDR3 spans 13 amino acids. Trimming removed 8 bases from V and 2 bases from J; junction bases left unmatched: 4. This chain's CDR3 is CARDRRNTGELFF. The CDR3 DNA follows: TGTGCCCGGGACAGGCGCAACACCGGGGAGCTGTTTTTT.

The CDR3 nucleotides read TGTGCCAGCAATAATTACCAGGGTTCTGGAAACACCATATATTTT. Translating gives CASNNYQGSGNTIYF. V and J are TRBV28 and TRBJ1-3; D is possibly TRBD1 (5 bases). The V end lost 7 bases, the J end lost 1 base, and 14 bases lay between the germline ends. Germline V lookup: CDR1 MDHEN, CDR2 SYDVKM. The CDR3 is made up of 15 amino acids.

The CDR3 region is CASRVYSNQPQHF. The CDR3 nucleotides are TGTGCCAGCAGAGTATATAGCAATCAGCCCCAGCATTTT. The chain joins TRBV6-5 to TRBJ1-5; D is ambiguous. CDR3 length equals 13 residues. V gave up 6 bases and J gave up 0 bases, with 6 bases separating them. The germline V gene encodes CDR1 MNHEY and CDR2 SVGAGI.

The V and J genes are TRBV12-3 or TRBV12-4 and TRBJ1-5; D may be TRBD1 (6 bases). This CDR3 is built from 13 residues. V shed 5 bases and J shed 7 bases, with 12 bases lying between them. In DNA, the CDR3 is TGTGCCAGCAGTCAGGGAGGGGGACAGCCCCAGCATTTT. Its protein product is CASSQGGGQPQHF.

This clone has more than one count but fewer than ten. The chain links TRBV12-5 to TRBJ2-2, with 11 bases matching TRBD2. The CDR3 has 17 amino acids. Per germline, CDR1 LGHNT and CDR2 FRNRAP. The ends lost 5 bases at V and 4 bases at J; junction bases unmatched: 9. CDR3 amino acids: CASGPSRLAGTTGELFF. The DNA of the CDR3 is TGTGCTAGTGGTCCCTCAAGACTAGCGGGGACCACCGGGGAGCTGTTTTTT.

About this clone: Different DNA sequences within this sample yield the same CDR3. The rearrangement joins TRBV6-5 to TRBJ1-2; D unclear. V lost 6 bases, J lost 4 bases, and 9 bases lay in between. CDR3 length: 12 amino acids. CDR1 MNHEY and CDR2 SVGAGI come from the germline V gene. The CDR3 nucleotides read TGTGCCAGCAGCTACGGTTTCTATGGCTACACCTTC. As protein: CASSYGFYGYTF.

The J gene is TRBJ1-2, the V gene TRBV11-2; D ambiguous. From germline, CDR1 is SGHAT and CDR2 FQNNGV. The CDR3 has 13 amino acids. V was clipped by 4 bases and J by 7 bases, with 13 bases between them. CDR3 nucleotide sequence: TGTGCCAGCAGCTATAGAGATGGGCGTGGCTACACCTTC. Translation: CASSYRDGRGYTF.

The rearrangement uses TRBV19 and TRBJ1-1; D gene uncertain. The germline CDR1 and CDR2 sequences are LNHDA and SQIVND (reference sequence). V lost 5 bases and J lost 0, with 10 bases in between. CDR3 length equals 14 residues. The CDR3: CASSVRPLNTEAFF. In DNA, the CDR3 is TGTGCCAGTAGTGTGCGACCTTTGAACACTGAAGCTTTCTTT.

This clone was seen only once. This chain joins TRBV2 and TRBJ1-2, with TRBD1 identical over 7 bases. Trimming cost V 4 bases and J 7 bases; bases outside gene matches: 9. This CDR3 is built from 14 residues. Germline V gene data show CDR1 as SNHLY and CDR2 as FYNNEI. The CDR3: CASSGQGGLGGYTF. The CDR3 nucleotides are TGTGCCAGCAGTGGACAGGGTGGTCTGGGTGGCTACACCTTC.

J is TRBJ2-5 and V is TRBV6-1; 9 nucleotides align to TRBD2. The CDR3 runs to 18 residues. The germline gives CDR1 MNHNS, CDR2 SASEGT. Trimming cost V 2 bases and J 6 bases; bases outside gene matches: 16. The CDR3 reads CASSEFAGGSGGGKTQYF. As DNA, the CDR3 is TGTGCCAGCAGTGAATTTGCGGGGGGGAGTGGCGGAGGGAAGACCCAGTACTTC.

This sequence joins TRBV9 and TRBJ1-5; no reliable D call. Germline CDR1 SGDLS, CDR2 YYNGEE. The CDR3 has 14 residues. The ends were cut back, 0 bases at V and 7 bases at J, with 11 bases in the middle. The DNA for the CDR3 is TGTGCCAGCAGCGTAGATTCCCGGTACCAGCCCCAGCATTTT. It codes for CASSVDSRYQPQHF.